The 16 T cell receptor beta chains below all came from one sample that was sequenced in a study of early T cells in non-severe SARS-CoV-2 infection. TCRdb used MiXCR to reprocess the 5' RACE reads, holding one entry per CDR3 protein. The sample includes about 52,000 distinct CDR3 sequences, approximately 10% of them seen just once. Specimen: whole blood. The receptor set was obtained from an adult who was a healthcare worker with PCR-confirmed SARS-CoV-2 infection or an uninfected control (not recorded which).

This clonotype was counted a few times. The rearrangement links TRBV12-3 or TRBV12-4 to TRBJ1-6, with D uncertain. Between the trimmed V and J ends, which lost 0 bases and 7 bases, there was a span of 1 base. The CDR3 totals 12 residues. The CDR3 is CASSLANSPLHF. As DNA, the CDR3 is TGTGCCAGCAGTTTAGCAAATTCACCCCTCCACTTT.

The rearrangement uses TRBV18 and TRBJ1-1, with TRBD1 identical over 7 bases. This CDR3 has 14 residues. The trim removed 3 bases at V and 1 base at J, leaving 2 bases unmatched. CDR1 and CDR2 (germline): KGHSH, LQKENI. The CDR3 loop reads CASSPGTENTEAFF. The CDR3 DNA follows: TGTGCCAGCTCACCCGGGACAGAGAACACTGAAGCTTTCTTT.

V usage is TRBV4-1 and J usage is TRBJ1-2; D is possibly TRBD1 (5 bases). The CDR3 is 13 residues long. CDR1 and CDR2 from the germline V gene are MGHRA and YSYEKL. The ends were cut back, 0 bases at V and 8 bases at J, with 10 bases in the middle. The CDR3 DNA sequence: TGCGCCAGCAGCCAAGAGGGGGTGTGGGGCTACACCTTC. This translates into CASSQEGVWGYTF.

The chain has TRBV2 and TRBJ2-3; D not resolved. V dropped 3 bases and J dropped 2 bases, with 3 bases sitting between them. The CDR3 is made up of 12 amino acids. The germline CDR1 and CDR2 sequences are SNHLY and FYNNEI. CDR3 amino acids: CASSEYTDTQYF. CDR3 DNA: TGTGCCAGCAGTGAGTACACAGATACGCAGTATTTT. Using reference TRBV2 and TRBJ2-3 for the parts outside the CDR3, the full variable domain is EPEVTQTPSHQVTQMGQEVILRCVPISNHLYFYWYRQILGQKVEFLVSFYNNEISEKSEIFDDQFSVERPDGSNFTLKIRSTKLEDSAMYFCASSEYTDTQYFGPGTRLTVL.

The rearrangement links TRBV14 to TRBJ1-1; D is possibly TRBD1 (5 bases). The CDR3 loop spans 14 amino acids. Germline V CDR1 and CDR2: SGHDN, FVKESK. Between the trimmed V and J ends, which lost 7 bases and 1 base, there was a span of 13 bases. CDR3 in DNA: TGTGCCAGCACCCGGACACTAGCGAACACTGAAGCTTTCTTT. It yields the protein CASTRTLANTEAFF. The full variable domain, rest sourced from reference TRBV14 and TRBJ1-1, is EAGVTQFPSHSVIEKGQTVTLRCDPISGHDNLYWYRRVMGKEIKFLLHFVKESKQDESGMPNNRFLAERTGGTYSTLKVQPAELEDSGVYFCASTRTLANTEAFFGQGTRLTVV.

The V call is TRBV18, the J call TRBJ2-5; no firm D call. Germline V gene sequence: CDR1 KGHSH, CDR2 LQKENI. The CDR3 has 12 amino acids. V gave up 6 bases and J gave up 2 bases, with 7 bases separating them. The CDR3 DNA reads as TGTGCCAGCTCGCATCCTCAAGAGACCCAGTACTTC. Translated, it gives CASSHPQETQYF.

This clonotype showed up many times. The chain uses TRBV7-3 and TRBJ2-2; D might be TRBD1 or TRBD2, each matching 5 bases. The CDR3 contains 13 residues. CDR1 is SGHTA, CDR2 FQGTGA, per germline. V dropped 5 bases and J dropped 6 bases, with 10 bases sitting between them. The CDR3 DNA reads as TGTGCCAGCAGCACCAGGGAGTCCGGGGAGCTGTTTTTT. Translating gives CASSTRESGELFF.

The chain joins TRBV28 to TRBJ2-2; D might be TRBD1 (5 bases). V was pared by 6 bases and J by 0 bases, with 8 bases between. CDR1 and CDR2 from the germline V gene are MDHEN and SYDVKM. CDR3 length equals 14 residues. CDR3 nucleotide sequence: TGTGCCAGCAGACAGGACACGAACACCGGGGAGCTGTTTTTT. It specifies CASRQDTNTGELFF. Combining the CDR3 with reference TRBV28 and TRBJ2-2 gives the whole variable domain DVKVTQSSRYLVKRTGEKVFLECVQDMDHENMFWYRQDPGLGLRLIYFSYDVKMKEKGDIPEGYSVSREKKERFSLILESASTNQTSMYLCASRQDTNTGELFFGEGSRLTVL.

The chain joins TRBV28 to TRBJ1-5; a weak D match, TRBD1 (6 bases). This CDR3 spans 14 amino acids. The V end lost 4 bases, the J end lost 7 bases, and 14 bases lay between the germline ends. Germline CDR1 MDHEN, CDR2 SYDVKM. The CDR3 region has the DNA TGTGCCAGCAGTTCCCTGGGGGCGCGGCAGCCCCAGCATTTT. As protein: CASSSLGARQPQHF.

The CDR3 bases are TGTGCCAGCAGCCCTTTGGCCGGGCGGACAGCCCCCACAGATACGCAGTATTTT. This codes for CASSPLAGRTAPTDTQYF. The V and J genes are TRBV5-6 and TRBJ2-3; the D gene is possibly TRBD1 (6 bases). CDR1 is SGHDT and CDR2 is YYEEEE in the germline V gene. The V and J ends lost 4 bases and 2 bases respectively, with 23 bases between them. CDR3 length: 18 amino acids. The variable domain in full, completed from reference TRBV5-6 and TRBJ2-3, reads DAGVTQSPTHLIKTRGQQVTLRCSPKSGHDTVSWYQQALGQGPQFIFQYYEEEERQRGNFPDRFSGHQFPNYSSELNVNALLLGDSALYLCASSPLAGRTAPTDTQYFGPGTRLTVL.

This clonotype was recorded at least ten times. The chain combines TRBV7-8 with TRBJ2-2; 10 nucleotides align to TRBD1. V lost 2 bases, J lost 9 bases, and 6 bases stayed unmatched. This CDR3 comprises 15 residues. Germline V CDR1 and CDR2: SGHVS, FQNEAQ. This CDR3 reads CASSLSRQGAWELFF. Written as DNA, the CDR3 is TGTGCCAGCAGCTTATCCCGACAGGGGGCCTGGGAGCTGTTTTTT.

There are many counts of this clonotype. This sequence joins TRBV7-9 and TRBJ2-6; D is uncertain. Germline V CDR1 and CDR2: SEHNR, FQNEAQ (reference sequence). CDR3 length: 16 residues. Trimming cost V 3 bases and J 0 bases, with 9 bases left between them. CDR3 in DNA: TGTGCCAGCAGCTTCCCGGCGATCTCTGGGGCCAACGTCCTGACTTTC. It is translated as CASSFPAISGANVLTF.

The table lists this clonotype with many counts. The chain combines TRBV2 with TRBJ2-7, with 14 bases lining up with TRBD2. The V gene's germline CDR1 is SNHLY and CDR2 FYNNEI. Trimming cost V 3 bases and J 9 bases; bases outside gene matches: 10. The CDR3 sequence is 16 residues long. DNA of the CDR3: TGTGCCAGCAGTGACCTGGGACTAGCGGGGGACGAGTGGCAGTACTTC. This translates into CASSDLGLAGDEWQYF.

This clonotype has ten or more counts. CDR3 amino acids: CASSLAGPAYNEQFF. The CDR3 nucleotides read TGTGCCAGCAGTTTAGCGGGTCCTGCCTACAATGAGCAGTTCTTC. The V and J genes are TRBV27 and TRBJ2-1, with D possibly matching TRBD2 (5 bases). V shed 2 bases and J shed 2 bases, with 10 bases lying between them. The CDR3 is 15 amino acids. CDR1 MNHEY and CDR2 SMNVEV come from the germline V gene (reference sequence).

This clonotype appeared many times. The rearrangement uses TRBV14 and TRBJ2-5; D remains unclear. V was shortened by 4 bases and J by 7 bases, with 13 bases between the two germline ends. The CDR3 extends over 13 amino acids. CDR1 is SGHDN, CDR2 FVKESK, per germline. The CDR3 DNA reads as TGTGCCAGCAGCCGTTGGGAAGGCGTGACCCAGTACTTC. Translating gives CASSRWEGVTQYF.

This clonotype was detected many times. The chain links TRBV3-1 to TRBJ1-1; TRBD1 matches at 7 bases. Germline trimming cut 4 bases from V and 1 base from J; bases unmatched to any gene: 3. Germline-derived CDR1 and CDR2 are LGHDT and YNNKEL (reference sequence). CDR3 size: 14 residues. This CDR3 is CASSRGTANTEAFF. CDR3 bases: TGTGCCAGCAGCCGAGGGACAGCGAACACTGAAGCTTTCTTT. Looking up the rest from reference TRBV3-1 and TRBJ1-1 gives the full variable domain: DTAVSQTPKYLVTQMGNDKSIKCEQNLGHDTMYWYKQDSKKFLKIMFSYNNKELIINETVPNRFSPKSPDKAHLNLHINSLELGDSAVYFCASSRGTANTEAFFGQGTRLTVV.